This T cell receptor beta chain was recovered during a study of blood T cells in healthy people across ages. Overall study: About one barcoded beta molecule per two T cells was the capture yield of template switching.

Study findings and constraints: While age rose, TCR beta diversity per million T cells dropped in a roughly linear way. Aged donors had fewer naive CD4+ cells and lower diversity than long-lived donors.

In this sample, this clonotype turned up a few times. No antigen is known for it. Then a second PCR, running roughly 7 to 11 cycles, was carried out with a sample-barcoded 5' primer and a J-beta primer mix. One entry per CDR3 protein results from TCRdb running MiXCR on the 5' RACE reads. The sample holds 1.5 million to 2 million distinct CDR3 sequences, over 25% seen once. CDR3 length: 15 residues. Trimming took off 0 bases at V and 7 bases at J, with 15 bases between the two ends. Germline V gene data show CDR1 as ENHRY and CDR2 as SYGVKD. Samples each yielded at least 5 micrograms of total RNA. V gene TRBV10-3 combines with J gene TRBJ1-2; D possibly corresponds to TRBD1 (5 bases). Sequencing was carried out using blood. The receptor comes from a young woman in good health. As DNA, the CDR3 is TGTGCCATCAGTGAGTCGCGGGGGGACTGGATTGGCTACACCTTC. Protein sequence: CAISESRGDWIGYTF.